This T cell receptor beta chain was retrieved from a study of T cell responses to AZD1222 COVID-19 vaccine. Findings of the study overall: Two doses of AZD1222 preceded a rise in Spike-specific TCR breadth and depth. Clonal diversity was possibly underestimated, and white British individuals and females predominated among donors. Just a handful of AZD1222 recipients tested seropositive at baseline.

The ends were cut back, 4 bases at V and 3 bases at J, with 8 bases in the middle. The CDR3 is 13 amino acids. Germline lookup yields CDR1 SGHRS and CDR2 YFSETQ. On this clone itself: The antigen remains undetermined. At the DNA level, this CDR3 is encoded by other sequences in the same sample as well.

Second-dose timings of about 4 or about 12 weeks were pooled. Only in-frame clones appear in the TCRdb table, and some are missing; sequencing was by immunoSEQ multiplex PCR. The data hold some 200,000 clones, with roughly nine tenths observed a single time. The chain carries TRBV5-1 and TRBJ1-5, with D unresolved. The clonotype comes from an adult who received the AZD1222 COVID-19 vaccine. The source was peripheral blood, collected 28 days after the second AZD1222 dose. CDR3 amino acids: CASSLGNNQPQHF. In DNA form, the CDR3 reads TGCGCCAGCAGCCTTGGCAACAATCAGCCCCAGCATTTT.